This T cell receptor (beta chain) came from a study of T cell responses to AZD1222 COVID-19 vaccine. General study findings and limits: Clonal diversity was possibly underestimated, and the donors were mostly white British, with more females. Unmutated variant regions reportedly attract nearly half of all spike-specific TCRs. Among vaccine-associated CD4 TCRs, coverage spanned spike, with dominance at 160-218 and 743-854.

In the case of this clone: Its matching antigen is unknown.

Clones were read by immunoSEQ multiplex PCR, and TCRdb kept only the in-frame ones, dropping some. This sample carries fewer than 110,000 clones, under 95% of them seen once, and the ten largest clones take around 5.9%. The sample consisted of peripheral blood, taken 28 days after the second AZD1222 dose. The TCR originated in an adult who received the AZD1222 COVID-19 vaccine.

In DNA form, the CDR3 reads TGTGCCAGCAGCCGCAGCGGGCAGAGCAATCAGCCCCAGCATTTT. This encodes CASSRSGQSNQPQHF. The chain uses TRBV5-8 and TRBJ1-5; no reliable D call. Trimming took off 4 bases at V and 1 base at J, with 12 bases between the two ends. The CDR3 covers 15 residues. Germline CDR1 is SGHTS and CDR2 is YDEGEE.